This is a list of T cell receptor beta chains from one sample in a study of control samples from healthy donors and cancer patients. Libraries were prepared by immunoSEQ multiplex PCR; TCRdb keeps only in-frame clonotypes and omits some of them. Seen here are roughly 100,000 clones, about 91% observed once, and the top ten hold about 2.5%. Sequenced: blood. All receptors come from a woman aged 18-30 years in good health. The CDR3 runs from the conserved cysteine through the conserved F or W. D genes are given only for firm matches. Only some rows state a clone size, as once, few, many or a class for expanded clones.

j_call | v_call | clone_size | d_call | cdr3_nt | cdr3_aa
TRBJ2-7 | TRBV9 | - | - | TGTGCCAGCAGCGCCCTTTCCGACTCCTACGAGCAGTACTTC | CASSALSDSYEQYF
TRBJ1-6 | TRBV3-1/TRBV3-2 | - | - | TGTGCCAGCAGCCAGGATTCACCCCTCCACTTT | CASSQDSPLHF
TRBJ2-7 | TRBV7-8 | - | - | TGTGCCAGCAGCTCCCGCCCCGCACAGCAAAAGTCCTACGAGCAGTACTTC | CASSSRPAQQKSYEQYF
TRBJ2-1 | TRBV29-1 | - | - | TGCAGCGTAGTGACTAGAGTAGAGCAGTTCTTC | CSVVTRVEQFF
TRBJ2-5 | TRBV5-4 | - | - | TGTGCCAGCAGCTTGAGGCAGGGCTTTCTGGAGACCCAGTACTTC | CASSLRQGFLETQYF
TRBJ2-5 | TRBV9 | - | - | TGTGCCAGCAGCGACGGGACCCTCGGGACCCAGTACTTC | CASSDGTLGTQYF
TRBJ2-2 | TRBV9 | once | - | TGTGCCAGCAGCGTTACAGGGACGACCGGGGAGCTGTTTTTT | CASSVTGTTGELFF
TRBJ2-6 | TRBV27 | - | - | TGTGCCAGCAGTTTCACAGGAACCTCTGGGGCCAACGTCCTGACTTTC | CASSFTGTSGANVLTF
TRBJ1-3 | TRBV3-1/TRBV3-2 | - | - | TGTGCCAGCAGCCCCAGGGTACAGGGCTCCTCGGTCTCTGGAAACACCATATATTTT | CASSPRVQGSSVSGNTIYF
TRBJ1-2 | TRBV12-3/TRBV12-4 | - | - | TGTGCCAGCGGCCAAGCGGGTGGCTACACCTTC | CASGQAGGYTF
TRBJ2-5 | TRBV12-5 | - | - | TGTGCTAGTGGTTTGGTACGGGGACCACCTACCCAGTACTTC | CASGLVRGPPTQYF
TRBJ2-2 | TRBV19 | - | - | TGTGCCAGTAGTATAGTTAGAAGCGGGGAGCTGTTTTTT | CASSIVRSGELFF
TRBJ2-5 | TRBV12-3/TRBV12-4 | - | - | TGTGCCAGCAGTTTAGGGGTCCAAGAGACCCAGTACTTC | CASSLGVQETQYF
TRBJ1-1 | TRBV3-1/TRBV3-2 | - | - | TGTGCCAGCAGCCAGCGGGACATTGAAAGAGCTTTCTTT | CASSQRDIERAFF
TRBJ2-1 | TRBV15 | - | TRBD1 | TGTGCCACCAGCAGAGAAGGGACAGGGAGGAATGAGCAGTTCTTC | CATSREGTGRNEQFF
TRBJ2-3 | TRBV27 | - | - | TGTGCCAGCAGTTTAAGCCGGGCAGATACGCAGTATTTT | CASSLSRADTQYF
TRBJ2-5 | TRBV4-2 | - | TRBD2 | TGTGCCAGCAGCCAAGGGGTACCCGGACTAGCGGGGGGTGAGACCCAGTACTTC | CASSQGVPGLAGGETQYF
TRBJ2-7 | TRBV5-1 | - | - | TGCGCCAGCAGCTTGTACCCCTCCGTATCGGCAGGACACTACGAGCAGTACTTC | CASSLYPSVSAGHYEQYF
TRBJ1-1 | TRBV19 | - | - | TGTGCCAGTAGTATAAGGGCAAACACTGAAGCTTTCTTT | CASSIRANTEAFF
TRBJ2-3 | TRBV2 | few | TRBD2 | TGTGCCAGCAGCGGGACTATGTCAGATACGCAGTATTTT | CASSGTMSDTQYF
TRBJ1-5 | TRBV6-1 | - | TRBD1 | TGTGCCAGCAGTGATGCGAGTACAGGGGTGAAGGGGAAGAATCAGCCCCAGCATTTT | CASSDASTGVKGKNQPQHF
TRBJ1-6 | TRBV7-2 | - | TRBD1 | TGTGCCAGCAGCATAAAGACAGGGTCTAATTCACCCCTCCACTTT | CASSIKTGSNSPLHF
TRBJ1-2 | TRBV15 | - | - | TGTGCCACCAGCAGAGACTCGTCCTACTATGGCTACACCTTC | CATSRDSSYYGYTF
TRBJ2-7 | TRBV10-2 | - | - | TGCGCCAGCAGTCGACAGCGGATCTCCTACGAGCAGTACTTC | CASSRQRISYEQYF
TRBJ1-2 | TRBV6-2/TRBV6-3 | - | - | TGTGCCAGCAGTTACTCGAAGGTTGGGGAATCGGAAGGCTACACCTTC | CASSYSKVGESEGYTF
TRBJ1-6 | TRBV30 | - | - | TGTGCCTGGAGTGTAGACAGGTATAATTCACCCCTCCACTTT | CAWSVDRYNSPLHF
TRBJ1-1 | TRBV12-5 | - | - | TGTGCTAGTGGTTTAGAAGGACCCTTCGGTACTGAAGCTTTCTTT | CASGLEGPFGTEAFF
TRBJ1-1 | TRBV11-2 | - | TRBD1 | TGTGCCAGCAGCTTAGCGACAGGGGGCCTTACTGAAGCTTTCTTT | CASSLATGGLTEAFF
TRBJ2-3 | TRBV9 | - | - | TGTGCCAGCAGCGTAGAAGGCACTAGCACAGATACGCAGTATTTT | CASSVEGTSTDTQYF
TRBJ2-2 | TRBV3-1/TRBV3-2 | - | - | TGTGCCAGCGCACTTATTGGGGGACACCTGAACACCGGGGAGCTGTTTTTT | CASALIGGHLNTGELFF
TRBJ2-7 | TRBV7-6 | - | TRBD2 | TGTGCCAGCAGTCAAACTAGCGGGGGGGCTTACGAGCAGTACTTC | CASSQTSGGAYEQYF
TRBJ1-6 | TRBV4-2 | - | - | TGTGCCAGCAGCCAAGGAATTTCGAGTTCACCCCTCCACTTT | CASSQGISSSPLHF
TRBJ1-1 | TRBV12-3/TRBV12-4 | - | - | TGTGCCAGCAGCCCCAACATCGATCGAGCTTTCTTT | CASSPNIDRAFF
TRBJ2-2 | TRBV7-2 | - | - | TGTGCCAGCAGGTCCAATCCCGGGGAGCTGTTTTTT | CASRSNPGELFF
TRBJ1-1 | TRBV11-2 | - | - | TGTGCCAGCAGCTTAGTCGGGGGAAGGAACACTGAAGCTTTCTTT | CASSLVGGRNTEAFF
TRBJ1-4 | TRBV5-1 | - | TRBD1 | TGCGCCAGCAGCGAGACCGGGACAGGCAATGAAAAACTGTTTTTT | CASSETGTGNEKLFF
TRBJ2-3 | TRBV29-1 | once | - | TGCAGCGTACGGGACAACACAGATACGCAGTATTTT | CSVRDNTDTQYF
TRBJ1-6 | TRBV5-1 | - | TRBD1 | TGCGCCAGCAGCCAGGAACGGACAGGGGGTTCACCCCTCCACTTT | CASSQERTGGSPLHF
TRBJ2-5 | TRBV25-1 | - | - | TGTGCCAGCAGTGAGGGAGAGACCCAGTACTTC | CASSEGETQYF
TRBJ2-1 | TRBV30 | - | TRBD2 | TGTGCCTGGATTAGCGGGGACTCCTACAATGAGCAGTTCTTC | CAWISGDSYNEQFF
TRBJ2-2 | TRBV27 | - | - | TGTGCCTCTGGAGGGCAGACCATGAACACCGGGGAGCTGTTTTTT | CASGGQTMNTGELFF
TRBJ2-7 | TRBV27 | - | - | TGTGCCAGCAGTTTTGGGGCGGGGCCCACCTACGAGCAGTACTTC | CASSFGAGPTYEQYF
TRBJ2-1 | TRBV7-9 | - | - | TGTGCCAGCAGCTGGACCGTATACAATGAGCAGTTCTTC | CASSWTVYNEQFF
TRBJ1-1 | TRBV18 | - | - | TGTGCCAGCTCACCGTTAGACTCGAACACTGAAGCTTTCTTT | CASSPLDSNTEAFF
TRBJ2-1 | TRBV6-2/TRBV6-3 | - | - | TGTGCCAGCAGTTACGGGGGGATCAAACCGGGTAATGAGCAGTTCTTC | CASSYGGIKPGNEQFF
TRBJ2-1 | TRBV6-1 | - | - | TGTGCCAGCAGTGAAGGGGTAGCGTCTAATGAGCAGTTCTTC | CASSEGVASNEQFF
TRBJ2-1 | TRBV19 | once | - | TGTGCCAGTAGTATTATAGCGGCCAATGAGCAGTTCTTC | CASSIIAANEQFF
TRBJ2-1 | TRBV7-3 | - | TRBD2 | TGTGCCAGCAGCTGGACTAGCGGGAGTGAGCAGTTCTTC | CASSWTSGSEQFF
TRBJ2-1 | TRBV28 | - | TRBD2 | TGTGCCAGCAGTCGGACTAGCGGGAGGTTTGAGCAGTTCTTC | CASSRTSGRFEQFF
TRBJ2-3 | TRBV7-6 | - | TRBD2 | TGTGCCAGCAGCCAGGGACTAGCGGGAGCTCCCCTGCGGGATACGCAGTATTTT | CASSQGLAGAPLRDTQYF
TRBJ2-6 | TRBV5-4 | - | - | TGTGCCAGCACTCTACTGGACAGTCCTGGGGCCAACGTCCTGACTTTC | CASTLLDSPGANVLTF
TRBJ2-2 | TRBV24-1 | - | TRBD2 | TGTGCCACCAGTGATTACTGGACTAGCGGAGCAACCGGGGAGCTGTTTTTT | CATSDYWTSGATGELFF
TRBJ1-3 | TRBV5-1 | - | - | TGCGCCAGCAGCTTTCTGAACACCATATATTTT | CASSFLNTIYF
TRBJ1-5 | TRBV5-4 | - | - | TGTGCCAGCAGCTTGGGGGGGAGTCAGCCCCAGCATTTT | CASSLGGSQPQHF
TRBJ1-4 | TRBV27 | - | - | TGTGCCAGCAGTTTTGGAGCTGCAACTAATGAAAAACTGTTTTTT | CASSFGAATNEKLFF
TRBJ2-2 | TRBV5-6 | - | - | TGTGCCAGCAGCTTGGCCGGGCCCGGGGAGCTGTTTTTT | CASSLAGPGELFF
TRBJ2-7 | TRBV7-8 | - | - | TGTGCCATTACCCCCCCCACGGGGGCCTACGAGCAGTACTTC | CAITPPTGAYEQYF
TRBJ1-2 | TRBV9 | - | TRBD1 | TGTGCCAGCAGCGCCGGCAGGGGGACCTTGGATGGCTACACCTTC | CASSAGRGTLDGYTF
TRBJ1-1 | TRBV7-7 | - | - | TGTGCCAGCAGCCCAGGGATGAACACTGAAGCTTTCTTT | CASSPGMNTEAFF